This passage covers 22 T cell receptor beta chains from one sample sequenced in a study of Ad26.COV2.S vaccination and SARS-CoV-2 variants. Sequencing used immunoSEQ multiplex PCR; TCRdb keeps in-frame clones, though not all of them. The sample has some 450,000 clones, 90% seen once. This sample's treatment: 15 to 20 received Ad26.COV2.S at low or high dose, single or two shots; about 5 received placebo; per-sample allocation not given. Each sample was drawn 63 days after the first injection (of vaccine or placebo). Sequenced here: peripheral blood, sampled in a trial of Ad26.COV2.S vaccine versus placebo. These receptors were collected from a person aged 18 to 65 who received the Ad26.COV2.S COVID-19 vaccine or a placebo.

The chain links TRBV28 to TRBJ2-2; unclear D gene. CDR3 length: 12 amino acids. With 7 bases removed from V and 3 bases from J, the gap between germline ends came to 6 bases. Per the germline V gene, CDR1 is MDHEN and CDR2 is SYDVKM. The CDR3 coding sequence is TGTGCCAGCACTGGGTACACCGGGGAGCTGTTTTTT. It codes for CASTGYTGELFF.

The V call is TRBV2, the J call TRBJ2-1; TRBD2 matches at 8 bases. The CDR3 is made up of 15 amino acids. The junction had 10 bases not matched to a gene; V was cut back by 7 bases and J by 5 bases. Germline V gene sequence: CDR1 SNHLY, CDR2 FYNNEI. The CDR3 DNA reads as TGTGCCAGCATAAACAGCGGGAGAATCCACAATGAGCAGTTCTTC. Its protein product is CASINSGRIHNEQFF.

In regard to this clone: Other DNA variants within this sample encode the same CDR3. V and J are TRBV6-5 and TRBJ2-2; D is undetermined. The CDR3 consists of 12 residues. Germline CDR1 reads MNHEY; CDR2 reads SVGAGI. V lost 8 bases, J lost 1 base, and 5 bases lay in between. The CDR3 region is CASGQNTGELFF. The CDR3, as DNA: TGTGCCAGCGGGCAGAACACCGGGGAGCTGTTTTTT.

CDR3 sequence (DNA): TGTGCCAGCAGTGACCCGGGACTAGCGGGTCCCAATGAGCAGTTCTTC. It translates to CASSDPGLAGPNEQFF. This chain joins TRBV6-1 and TRBJ2-1, with TRBD2 identical over 12 bases. Germline CDR1 MNHNS, CDR2 SASEGT. The CDR3 is 16 amino acids. V was pared by 3 bases and J by 6 bases, with 6 bases of the junction left unmatched.

The V and J genes are TRBV5-4 and TRBJ2-5; D is possibly TRBD2 (5 bases). Germline lookup yields CDR1 SGHNT and CDR2 YYREEE (reference sequence). This CDR3 has 14 amino acids. V was cut by 4 bases and J by 3 bases, with 13 bases left in between. The CDR3 sequence is CASSPGAREETQYF. As DNA, the CDR3 is TGTGCCAGCAGCCCTGGCGCGCGGGAAGAGACCCAGTACTTC. Complete variable domain (other parts from reference TRBV5-4 and TRBJ2-5): ETGVTQSPTHLIKTRGQQVTLRCSSQSGHNTVSWYQQALGQGPQFIFQYYREEENGRGNFPPRFSGLQFPNYSSELNVNALELDDSALYLCASSPGAREETQYFGPGTRLLVL.

This chain uses TRBV7-9 with TRBJ2-7; TRBD1 matches 12 bases. V was pared by 2 bases and J by 7 bases, with 9 bases of the junction left unmatched. CDR3 size: 16 residues. The V gene's germline CDR1 is SEHNR and CDR2 FQNEAQ (reference sequence). For the CDR3, the DNA is TGTGCCAGCAGCTTATTACCGGGACAGGGGGCTAGAGAGCAGTACTTC. Translating gives CASSLLPGQGAREQYF.

CDR3 loop: CASSPLIGTSGSSWNEQFF. CDR3 coding DNA: TGTGCCAGCTCACCCCTAATTGGGACTAGCGGCTCATCATGGAATGAGCAGTTCTTC. The genes are TRBV18 and TRBJ2-1; 11 bases agree with TRBD2. This CDR3 is built from 19 residues. From germline, CDR1 is KGHSH and CDR2 LQKENI. V was pared by 3 bases and J by 7 bases, with 17 bases of the junction left unmatched.

The J gene is TRBJ2-1, the V gene TRBV5-6, with 9 bases identical to TRBD2. The V segment lost 2 bases and the J segment 7 bases; nucleotides outside the gene matches: 10. Looked up from germline, CDR1 is SGHDT and CDR2 is YYEEEE. The CDR3 has 16 residues. The CDR3, as DNA: TGTGCCAGCAGCTTTCCCGCGGGAGGGCCGAGGAATGAGCAGTTCTTC. It specifies CASSFPAGGPRNEQFF. The full variable domain, rest sourced from reference TRBV5-6 and TRBJ2-1, is DAGVTQSPTHLIKTRGQQVTLRCSPKSGHDTVSWYQQALGQGPQFIFQYYEEEERQRGNFPDRFSGHQFPNYSSELNVNALLLGDSALYLCASSFPAGGPRNEQFFGPGTRLTVL.

The chain uses TRBV25-1 and TRBJ1-1, with no clear D. V lost 3 bases and J lost 4, with 9 bases in between. There are 13 residues in the CDR3. CDR1 is MGHDK and CDR2 is SYGVNS in the germline V gene. This chain's CDR3 is CASSDPMGTEAFF. In nucleotides, the CDR3 is TGTGCCAGCAGTGATCCAATGGGCACTGAAGCTTTCTTT.

The chain couples TRBV19 to TRBJ1-5; D possibly corresponds to TRBD1 (5 bases). CDR1 is LNHDA and CDR2 is SQIVND in the germline V gene (reference sequence). The V and J ends lost 3 bases and 0 bases respectively, with 15 bases between them. The CDR3 extends over 17 amino acids. The CDR3: CASSILPGTYSNQPQHF. DNA for the CDR3: TGTGCCAGTAGTATCCTCCCCGGGACCTATAGCAATCAGCCCCAGCATTTT.

In this sample, this clone turned up once. This sequence joins TRBV5-6 and TRBJ2-5; 10 nucleotides match TRBD2. CDR1 is SGHDT, CDR2 YYEEEE, per germline. The CDR3 has 15 amino acids. V dropped 4 bases and J dropped 5; count of bases not matched to a gene: 8. CDR3 amino acids: CASSPGLAASETQYF. CDR3 coding DNA: TGTGCCAGCAGCCCCGGACTAGCGGCATCCGAGACCCAGTACTTC.

Points on this clone: The same CDR3 can be traced to other DNA sequences in this sample. The chain combines TRBV19 with TRBJ2-5; D is undetermined. Germline V CDR1 and CDR2: LNHDA, SQIVND (reference sequence). The germline V and J ends were trimmed by 6 bases and 2 bases, with 4 bases remaining between them. The CDR3 loop spans 11 amino acids. The CDR3, as DNA: TGTGCCAGTAGGGGTCAAGAGACCCAGTACTTC. Residues: CASRGQETQYF.

This clone was recorded once. The V call is TRBV9, the J call TRBJ2-5; the match to TRBD2 covers 9 bases. CDR3 length: 16 amino acids. Unmatched junction bases numbered 5, after V lost 0 bases and J lost 2 bases. CDR1 SGDLS and CDR2 YYNGEE come from the germline V gene. CDR3 nucleotide sequence: TGTGCCAGCAGCGTAGAGTCTAGCGGGGTACAAGAGACCCAGTACTTC. Residues: CASSVESSGVQETQYF.

The chain combines TRBV6-1 with TRBJ2-7, with a tentative D call TRBD2 (6 bases). V shed 3 bases and J shed 2 bases, with 14 bases lying between them. The CDR3 is made up of 15 amino acids. From germline, CDR1 is MNHNS and CDR2 SASEGT. CDR3 DNA: TGTGCCAGCAGTGATCTCGCTAGCGCTACCTACGAGCAGTACTTC. It translates to CASSDLASATYEQYF.

The J gene is TRBJ2-5, the V gene TRBV4-2; D may be TRBD2 (5 bases). The CDR3 has 14 amino acids. V gave up 4 bases and J gave up 0 bases, with 9 bases separating them. Germline values: CDR1 LGHNA, CDR2 YNFKEQ. As DNA, the CDR3 is TGTGCCAGCAGCCGGGGAGAGTACCAAGAGACCCAGTACTTC. Translated: CASSRGEYQETQYF.

This clone came up once. The V gene is TRBV7-2, the J gene TRBJ2-1; a weak D match, TRBD1 (5 bases). The V end was cut by 5 bases, the J end by 7 bases, with 15 bases between. Germline loops: CDR1 SGHTA, CDR2 FQGNSA. The CDR3 extends over 14 amino acids. The CDR3 sequence: CASSHQQGWNEQFF. The DNA of the CDR3 is TGTGCCAGCAGCCATCAGCAGGGATGGAATGAGCAGTTCTTC.

This clone was found many times. This chain connects TRBV4-2 to TRBJ2-5, with 7 bases matching TRBD2. CDR3 length equals 16 residues. Germline CDR1 and CDR2: LGHNA and YNFKEQ. The trim removed 4 bases at V and 1 base at J, leaving 9 bases unmatched. CDR3 loop: CASSPSGPGGQETQYF. CDR3 sequence (DNA): TGTGCCAGCAGCCCCTCAGGCCCGGGAGGCCAAGAGACCCAGTACTTC.

The chain links TRBV7-2 to TRBJ2-1; 7 bases map to TRBD1. The germline CDR1 and CDR2 sequences are SGHTA and FQGNSA. This CDR3 is built from 14 residues. Losses at the gene ends were 5 bases for V and 5 bases for J; bases not matched to a gene: 6. CDR3: CASSLDRAHNEQFF. The CDR3 DNA reads as TGTGCCAGCAGCCTAGACAGGGCCCACAATGAGCAGTTCTTC.

This clone has a single count. The J gene is TRBJ1-4, the V gene TRBV24-1, with D perhaps TRBD1 (6 bases). V lost 4 bases and J 10 bases, leaving 15 bases between the germline ends. Germline CDR1 KGHDR, CDR2 SFDVKD. The CDR3 loop spans 14 amino acids. CDR3 in DNA: TGTGCCACCAGTGACCGCACCGGGGGCGGAAAACTGTTTTTT. This sequence encodes CATSDRTGGGKLFF.

This chain uses TRBV10-3 with TRBJ2-7; tentatively, D is TRBD1 (6 bases). The CDR3 consists of 13 residues. V lost 8 bases to trimming and J lost 2 bases, with 13 bases between them. The V gene's germline CDR1 is ENHRY and CDR2 SYGVKD. CDR3 region: CAIGSSGAYEQYF. The CDR3 nucleotides read TGTGCCATCGGTTCGTCAGGGGCCTACGAGCAGTACTTC.

This chain connects TRBV2 to TRBJ2-5, with D tentatively TRBD1 (6 bases). V shed 6 bases and J shed 2 bases, with 16 bases lying between them. Per germline, CDR1 SNHLY and CDR2 FYNNEI. There are 15 residues in the CDR3. CDR3 DNA sequence: TGTGCCAGCAGGGACTTGGGGGCCCCTCAAGAGACCCAGTACTTC. Translating it yields CASRDLGAPQETQYF.

The chain joins TRBV19 to TRBJ1-3; D may be TRBD1 (5 bases). There are 14 residues in the CDR3. Per germline, CDR1 LNHDA and CDR2 SQIVND (reference sequence). V lost 3 bases and J lost 2, with 8 bases in between. DNA of the CDR3: TGTGCCAGTAGTATCCGGGGACCTGGAAACACCATATATTTT. Its translation: CASSIRGPGNTIYF.